The 10 T cell receptor beta chains below all came from one sample that was sequenced in a study of cytomegalovirus exposure and HLA in healthy donors. The PCR employed 60 Vbeta primers together with 13 Jbeta primers. The repertoire was sequenced with immunoSEQ multiplex PCR; TCRdb's copy has only in-frame clones and lacks some. The sample has 150,000 to 200,000 clones; 75% to 85% are singletons. Sequenced material: PBMCs. These receptors were taken from a woman between 18 and 30 years old in good health and CMV-seropositive.

The J gene is TRBJ1-5, the V gene TRBV7-9; 7 bases are shared with TRBD1. CDR1 and CDR2 from the germline V gene are SEHNR and FQNEAQ (reference sequence). V was clipped by 0 bases and J by 4 bases; unmatched bases: 3. The length of the CDR3 is 15 residues. The CDR3 sequence: CASSLAGTVNQPQHF. The CDR3 coding sequence is TGTGCCAGCAGCTTAGCGGGGACAGTGAATCAGCCCCAGCATTTT.

The V call is TRBV30, the J call TRBJ1-5, with TRBD1 matching over 9 bases. CDR1 is GTSNPN, CDR2 SVGIG, per germline (reference sequence). The CDR3 is made up of 15 amino acids. Trimming at V came to 1 base and at J to 6 bases, leaving 7 bases not matched to a gene. The CDR3 here is CAWSGRQGVAQPQHF. CDR3 DNA: TGTGCCTGGAGTGGTCGACAGGGGGTCGCTCAGCCCCAGCATTTT. Full variable domain (outside the CDR3, taken from reference TRBV30 and TRBJ1-5): SQTIHQWPATLVQPVGSPLSLECTVEGTSNPNLYWYRQAAGRGLQLLFYSVGIGQISSEVPQNLSASRPQDRQFILSSKKLLLSDSGFYLCAWSGRQGVAQPQHFGDGTRLSIL.

This clone was detected only once. The junction departs from germline at one end; a sequencing error may be responsible. This chain connects TRBV7-9 to TRBJ2-7, with TRBD1 matching 7 bases. CDR1 and CDR2 (germline): SEHNR, FQNEAQ (reference sequence). This CDR3 has 14 residues. CDR3 sequence: CSSSLGGQTYEQYF. The CDR3 bases are TGTTCCAGCAGCTTAGGGGGACAGACCTACGAGCAGTACTTC.

This clone was recorded once. This rearrangement joins TRBV5-1 to TRBJ1-3; D uncertain. Germline V gene data show CDR1 as SGHRS and CDR2 as YFSETQ. The CDR3 has 14 residues. The germline V and J ends were trimmed by 1 base and 0 bases, with 5 bases remaining between them. In DNA, the CDR3 is TGCGCCAGCAGCTTGCCCTCCTCTGGAAACACCATATATTTT. This translates into CASSLPSSGNTIYF.

In DNA form, the CDR3 reads TGTGCCACCAGCAGAGATCACAGGACTACCGACGAGACCCAGTACTTC. The encoded protein is CATSRDHRTTDETQYF. This chain links TRBV15 with TRBJ2-5, with D perhaps TRBD2 (6 bases). The CDR3 has 16 residues. Germline assignment: CDR1 LNHNV and CDR2 YYDKDF (reference sequence). Trimming took 0 bases from V and 5 from J, leaving 16 bases between them.

This chain links TRBV13 with TRBJ2-5; TRBD2 might be the D (5 bases). Gene TRBJ2-7 matches the end of the DNA better, so the J call may be wrong. Looked up from germline, CDR1 is PRHDT and CDR2 is FYEKMQ (reference sequence). The CDR3 is 13 residues long. CDR3 in DNA: TGTGCCAGCAGCTTTGGGGAGTCCCACGAGCAGTACTTC. This translates into CASSFGESHEQYF.

This chain links TRBV6-4 with TRBJ2-5; a weak D match, TRBD1 (6 bases). V lost 2 bases and J lost 10, with 14 bases in between. CDR1 is MRHNA, CDR2 SNTAGT, per germline. CDR3 length equals 13 residues. The CDR3 sequence: CASSDGETGLQYF. CDR3 coding DNA: TGTGCCAGCAGTGACGGCGAAACAGGGCTCCAGTACTTC.

This clone was counted only a few times. V and J are TRBV11-1 and TRBJ2-5; 7 bases map to TRBD2. The length of the CDR3 is 14 residues. Germline V gene lookup returns CDR1 SGHAT and CDR2 FQDESV (reference sequence). The V and J ends lost 4 bases and 2 bases, in that order; junction bases with no gene match: 4. The CDR3: CASSSPGGQETQYF. CDR3 sequence (DNA): TGTGCCAGCAGCTCCCCCGGGGGGCAAGAGACCCAGTACTTC.

The V call is TRBV11-2, the J call TRBJ2-3; 8 bases are shared with TRBD2. The V segment lost 3 bases and the J segment 1 base; nucleotides outside the gene matches: 6. Germline V CDR1 and CDR2: SGHAT, FQNNGV. The CDR3 runs 16 residues. The CDR3 reads CASSFPRGGGTDTQYF. As DNA, the CDR3 is TGTGCCAGCAGCTTCCCCCGGGGGGGTGGCACAGATACGCAGTATTTT.

The genes are TRBV7-9 and TRBJ2-2; possibly TRBD2 for D (7 bases). The V end was cut by 8 bases, the J end by 5 bases, with 9 bases between. Germline V gene data show CDR1 as SEHNR and CDR2 as FQNEAQ (reference sequence). The CDR3 has 12 amino acids. This CDR3 reads CASGGATGELFF. The CDR3, as DNA: TGTGCCAGCGGGGGGGCAACCGGGGAGCTGTTTTTT.